The following is a T cell receptor (beta chain) sequence with its context. The count of this clone is one. Its antigen remains undetermined. No quality values exist for individual bases; no much larger clone is one base distant. Using the deep immunoSEQ assay, TCR CDR3 regions were amplified from genomic DNA by multiplex PCR. Extracted genomic DNA from each cell subset was spread evenly across all wells of several immunoSEQ 96-well plates, with each plate serving as a replicate. For sorted subsets, each replicate PCR was loaded with 200 ng genomic DNA, equivalent to 30,000 or so T cell genomes. Purified libraries were measured with a Qubit 3.0 fluorometer, size-checked on a Bioanalyzer 2100, and measured again with the KAPA Library Quantification kit. A separate single-read 150-cycle Illumina NextSeq 550 flow cell was used to sequence each immunoSEQ 96-well plate. The original methods were these. Because only junctional sequences without quality scores were contained in the immunoSEQ output, filtering matching that applied to full-length reads could not be performed. To assign V/J genes and CDR3, sequences were annotated using PyIR, a Python wrapper for IgBLAST v1.9, with IMGT germline references. Reads were removed for weak V/J assignments (E-value above 1e-6), missing CDR3, stop codons, out-of-frame junctions, or ambiguous translated residues. A V3J clonotype was defined by an identical inferred V gene, J gene, and CDR3 amino acid sequence. Percentage overlap between repertoires was computed as shared unique clonotypes divided by the size of the smaller repertoire. RTK rarefaction, the Chao1 estimator, and Recon v2.1 estimates of unobserved clonotypes were used to assess repertoire richness. Generation probabilities were computed with OLGA for all TCRbeta clonotypes obtained by the gDNA method from a handful of donors. TCRdb took over this immuneACCESS table, retaining in-frame rearrangements with V and J assigned. Such tables are incomplete; in checked studies, under half of the missing clones stem from an unresolved V gene, and the remainder is unexplained. The V and J calls and clone size come from that table; D and trimming were worked out from the DNA. A total of about 2.1 million clones appear in this sample, 93% of them only once. The top ten clones comprise more than 1.5% of the sample.

This sample is part of a study of shared clonotypes between healthy human individuals (dated by TCRdb to the early 2020s). With respect to the entire study: The cohort comprised a couple of women and a few men aged 18 to 49 years. For each donor, three plates each were used for CD4 naive and CD4 memory, two plates were used for CD8 naive, and one plate was used for CD8 memory. Between about 0.8 and 9 billion PBMCs per donor were obtained by leukapheresis. The study deeply sequenced blood TCR repertoires of roughly five healthy adults to estimate repertoire size and the extent of clonotype sharing between individuals. Different laboratories and diverse techniques were used to prepare libraries and sequence TCR repertoires, to increase sequencing depth and limit assay-specific biases. The full study reports these points: Sampling was restricted to blood, and TCR repertoires in tissue are likely to differ from TCR repertoires in blood. Pairwise subsampling led to the expectation that sequencing depth would affect the degree of clonotype sharing among donors. Sharing across a few donors was observed for around 5% of naive CD4, less than 4% of naive CD8, 2.3% of memory CD4, and about 0.38% of memory CD8 clonotypes. Clonotypes shared by all four sorted-subset donors showed higher generation probabilities than non-shared clonotypes. Naive subsets generally had larger estimated clonotype richness than memory subsets. Incomplete sequencing was indicated by rarefaction of sorted-subset datasets, despite the large sequencing depth. Because the study included a small number of donors, the genetic and exposure-history diversity represented was limited.

Taken from the germline V gene, the CDR1 and CDR2 loops are SGHVS and FQNEAQ. The CDR3 runs 16 amino acids, cysteine and phenylalanine included. The read is trimmed to its CDR3 DNA, 48 bases read in frame from base 1. V trim: 2 bases; J trim: 4 bases; unmatched bases: 8. CD8 naive samples consisted of CD45RO-negative cells that were positively selected for CCR7, yielding a CD45RA+CCR7+ population without TemRA cells. The donors were healthy, HIV-negative adults with no recently reported acute infections or vaccinations. All donors were Caucasian adults living in Nashville, Tennessee, USA. Blood was collected by leukapheresis, and PBMCs were isolated by Ficoll-Histopaque density gradient centrifugation and then cryopreserved in liquid nitrogen vapor phase. Purity and quantity of every magnetically sorted T cell population were checked by analytical flow cytometry. Genomic DNA was isolated from each sorted fraction and quantified by UV absorbance on a Nanodrop 2000c.

Recombination joined TRBV7-8 with TRBJ2-3, with 8 bases matching TRBD1. Specimen: naive CD8+ T cells from PBMCs. According to the study, the label for this sample's cell subset or site signals: CD45RA+CCR7+. This receptor was identified in a young man in good health. Some clones in this sample may be carry-over from other donors' samples. For the CDR3, the sequence is CASSLFARGHADTQYF. In nucleotides, the sequence is TGTGCCAGCAGCTTATTCGCCAGGGGGCACGCAGATACGCAGTATTTT.